Reported below is one T cell receptor (beta chain). This entry belongs to a study of blood T cell repertoires in COVID-19. The wider study: PBMCs, B-cell-depleted T cells, or T cells were the source of the cDNA or gDNA that made up the material.

Original analysis: Reference gene primer amplification in the assay estimated nucleated cell counts. Data came from immunoSEQ multiplex PCR; TCRdb stores just in-frame clones and leaves some out. V and J calls plus clone size are reproduced from that table; the DNA served to infer D and trimming. The sample includes tens of thousands of clones, 82% of them seen just once. Germline loops: CDR1 WNHNN, CDR2 SYGVQD (reference sequence). The CDR3 totals 13 residues. Trimming stripped 5 bases from V and 2 bases from J, with 7 bases between. This clonotype was obtained from a woman in her sixties or seventies with acute or convalescent COVID-19. The V and J genes are TRBV10-1 and TRBJ2-1, with D possibly being TRBD2 (6 bases). Sequenced input: peripheral blood. In DNA, the CDR3 is TGCGCCAGCAGTTCTAGCGCCTACAATGAGCAGTTCTTC. This encodes CASSSSAYNEQFF.